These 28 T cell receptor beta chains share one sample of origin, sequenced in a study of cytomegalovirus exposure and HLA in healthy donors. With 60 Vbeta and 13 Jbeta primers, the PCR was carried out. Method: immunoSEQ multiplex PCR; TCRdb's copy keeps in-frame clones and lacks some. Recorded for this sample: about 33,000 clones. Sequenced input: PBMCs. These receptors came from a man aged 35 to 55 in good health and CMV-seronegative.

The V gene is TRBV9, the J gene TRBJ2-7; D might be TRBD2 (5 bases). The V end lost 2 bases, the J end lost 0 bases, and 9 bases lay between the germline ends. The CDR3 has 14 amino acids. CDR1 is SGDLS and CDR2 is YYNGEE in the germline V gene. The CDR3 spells CASSVGVSSYEQYF. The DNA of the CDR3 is TGTGCCAGCAGCGTCGGGGTCAGCTCCTACGAGCAGTACTTC.

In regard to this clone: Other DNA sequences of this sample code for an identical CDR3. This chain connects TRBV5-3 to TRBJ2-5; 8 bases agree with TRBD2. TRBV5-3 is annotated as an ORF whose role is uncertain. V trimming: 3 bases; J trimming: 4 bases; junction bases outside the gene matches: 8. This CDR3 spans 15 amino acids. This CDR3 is CARSCLAGGSETQYF. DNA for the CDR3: TGTGCCAGAAGCTGCCTGGCGGGAGGATCAGAGACCCAGTACTTC.

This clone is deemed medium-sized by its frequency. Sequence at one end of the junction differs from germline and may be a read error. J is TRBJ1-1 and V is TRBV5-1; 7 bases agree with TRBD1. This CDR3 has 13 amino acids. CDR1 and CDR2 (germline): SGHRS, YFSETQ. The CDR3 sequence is CASSGQANAEAFF. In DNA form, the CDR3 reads TGCGCCAGCTCAGGACAGGCGAACGCTGAAGCTTTCTTT.

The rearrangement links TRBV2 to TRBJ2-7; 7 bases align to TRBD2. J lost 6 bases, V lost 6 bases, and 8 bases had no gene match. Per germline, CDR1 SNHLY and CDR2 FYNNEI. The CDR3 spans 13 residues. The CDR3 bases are TGTGCCAGCAGGGGGGGGGAGGACTCCGAGCAGTACTTC. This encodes CASRGGEDSEQYF.

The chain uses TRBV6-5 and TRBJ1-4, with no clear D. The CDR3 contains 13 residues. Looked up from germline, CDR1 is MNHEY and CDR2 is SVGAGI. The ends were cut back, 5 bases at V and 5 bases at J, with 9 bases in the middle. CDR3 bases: TGTGCCAGCAGTCGACAAGAAAATGAAAAACTGTTTTTT. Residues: CASSRQENEKLFF.

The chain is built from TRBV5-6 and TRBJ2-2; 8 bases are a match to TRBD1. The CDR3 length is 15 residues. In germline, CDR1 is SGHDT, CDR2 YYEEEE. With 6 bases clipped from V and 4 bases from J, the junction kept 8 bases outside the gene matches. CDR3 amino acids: CASTRQGFTTGELFF. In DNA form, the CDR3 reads TGTGCCAGCACTAGACAGGGGTTCACCACCGGGGAGCTGTTTTTT.

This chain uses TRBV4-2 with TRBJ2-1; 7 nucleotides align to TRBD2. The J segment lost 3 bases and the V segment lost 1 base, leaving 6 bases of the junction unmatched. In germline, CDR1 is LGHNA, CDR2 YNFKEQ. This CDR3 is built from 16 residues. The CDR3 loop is CASSQGWTSGYNEQFF. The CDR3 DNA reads TGTGCCAGCAGCCAAGGATGGACTAGTGGCTACAATGAGCAGTTCTTC.

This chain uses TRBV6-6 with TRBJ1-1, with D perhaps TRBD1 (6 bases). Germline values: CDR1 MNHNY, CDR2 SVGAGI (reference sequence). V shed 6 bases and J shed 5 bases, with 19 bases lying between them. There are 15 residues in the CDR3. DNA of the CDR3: TGTGCCAGCAGCCCGCCGACAGGAGGAGTAACTGAAGCTTTCTTT. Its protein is CASSPPTGGVTEAFF.

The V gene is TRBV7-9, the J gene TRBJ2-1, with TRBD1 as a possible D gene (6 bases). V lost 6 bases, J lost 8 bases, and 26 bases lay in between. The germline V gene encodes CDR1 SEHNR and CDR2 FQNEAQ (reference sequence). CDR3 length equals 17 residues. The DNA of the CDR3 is TGTGCCAGCAGGACGAGTCAGGGGCCCCCCCCTAGGTATGAGCAGTTCTTC. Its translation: CASRTSQGPPPRYEQFF.

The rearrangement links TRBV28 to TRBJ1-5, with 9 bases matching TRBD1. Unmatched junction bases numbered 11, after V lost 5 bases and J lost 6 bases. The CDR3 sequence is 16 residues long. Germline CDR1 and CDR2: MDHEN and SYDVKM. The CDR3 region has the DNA TGTGCCAGCAGTCCCCAACAGGGGGCGCCGAGTCAGCCCCAGCATTTT. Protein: CASSPQQGAPSQPQHF.

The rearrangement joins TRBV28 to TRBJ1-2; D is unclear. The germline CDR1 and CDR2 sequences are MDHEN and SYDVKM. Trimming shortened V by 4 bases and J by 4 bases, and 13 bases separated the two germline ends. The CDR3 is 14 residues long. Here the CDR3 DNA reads TGTGCCAGCAGTTCCTCCTTGAGTAGCTATGGCTACACCTTC. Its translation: CASSSSLSSYGYTF.

DNA of the CDR3: TGTGCCAGTAGTATCTCGGGTGTCAGCGACTATGGCTACACCTTC. Its translation: CASSISGVSDYGYTF. The chain employs TRBV19 and TRBJ1-2; the D is unclear. Germline CDR1 LNHDA, CDR2 SQIVND (reference sequence). The CDR3 consists of 15 residues. V gave up 3 bases and J gave up 3 bases, with 14 bases separating them. The full variable domain, rest sourced from reference TRBV19 and TRBJ1-2, is DGGITQSPKYLFRKEGQNVTLSCEQNLNHDAMYWYRQDPGQGLRLIYYSQIVNDFQKGDIAEGYSVSREKKESFPLTVTSAQKNPTAFYLCASSISGVSDYGYTFGSGTRLTVV.

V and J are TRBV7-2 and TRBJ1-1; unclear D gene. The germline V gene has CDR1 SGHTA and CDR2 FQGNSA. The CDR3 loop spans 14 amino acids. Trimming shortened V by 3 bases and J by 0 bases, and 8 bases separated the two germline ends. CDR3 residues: CASSLRSMNTEAFF. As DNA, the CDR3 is TGTGCCAGCAGCTTGCGCTCGATGAACACTGAAGCTTTCTTT.

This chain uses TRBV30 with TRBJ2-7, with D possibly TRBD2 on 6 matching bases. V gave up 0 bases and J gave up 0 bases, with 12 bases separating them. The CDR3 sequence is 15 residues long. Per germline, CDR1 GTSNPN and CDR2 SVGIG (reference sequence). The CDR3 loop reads CAWSVVAGSSYEQYF. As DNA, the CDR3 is TGTGCCTGGAGTGTAGTGGCGGGATCCTCCTACGAGCAGTACTTC.

The DNA for the CDR3 is TGTGCCAGCAGCCAAGTAAGGGGAGGGACGGTCGCCTACGAGCAGTACTTC. Translated, it gives CASSQVRGGTVAYEQYF. The chain uses TRBV4-2 and TRBJ2-7, with 7 bases that match TRBD2. The V gene's germline CDR1 is LGHNA and CDR2 YNFKEQ. The V segment lost 1 base and the J segment 2 bases; nucleotides outside the gene matches: 11. The CDR3 is made up of 17 amino acids.

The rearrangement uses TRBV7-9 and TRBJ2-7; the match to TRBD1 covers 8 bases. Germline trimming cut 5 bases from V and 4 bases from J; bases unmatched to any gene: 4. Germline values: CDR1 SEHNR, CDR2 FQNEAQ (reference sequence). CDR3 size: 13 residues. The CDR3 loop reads CASSVTGVYEQYF. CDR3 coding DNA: TGTGCCAGCAGCGTGACAGGGGTATACGAGCAGTACTTC.

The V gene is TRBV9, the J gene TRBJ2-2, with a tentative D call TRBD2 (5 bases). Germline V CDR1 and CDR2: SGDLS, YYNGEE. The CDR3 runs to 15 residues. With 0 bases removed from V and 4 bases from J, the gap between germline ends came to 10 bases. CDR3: CASSVVAGGTGELFF. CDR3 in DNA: TGTGCCAGCAGCGTAGTGGCAGGAGGCACCGGGGAGCTGTTTTTT. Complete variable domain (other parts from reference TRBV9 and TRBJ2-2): DSGVTQTPKHLITATGQRVTLRCSPRSGDLSVYWYQQSLDQGLQFLIQYYNGEERAKGNILERFSAQQFPDLHSELNLSSLELGDSALYFCASSVVAGGTGELFFGEGSRLTVL.

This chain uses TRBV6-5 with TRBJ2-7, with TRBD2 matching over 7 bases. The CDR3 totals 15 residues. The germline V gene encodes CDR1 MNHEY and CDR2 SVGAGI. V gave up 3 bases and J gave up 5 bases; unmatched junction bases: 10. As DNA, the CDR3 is TGTGCCAGCAGTTATTCGAAGGGAGGGCTCGACGAGCAGTACTTC. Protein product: CASSYSKGGLDEQYF.

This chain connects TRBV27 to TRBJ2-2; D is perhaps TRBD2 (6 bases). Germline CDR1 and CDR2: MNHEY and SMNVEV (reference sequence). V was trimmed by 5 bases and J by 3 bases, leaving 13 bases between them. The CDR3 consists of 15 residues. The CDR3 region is CASSPGVSHTGELFF. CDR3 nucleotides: TGTGCCAGCAGTCCGGGGGTATCGCACACCGGGGAGCTGTTTTTT.

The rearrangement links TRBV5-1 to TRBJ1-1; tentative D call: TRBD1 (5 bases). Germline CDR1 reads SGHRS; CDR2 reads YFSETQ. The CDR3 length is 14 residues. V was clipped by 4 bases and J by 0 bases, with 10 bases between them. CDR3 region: CASSTGNMNTEAFF. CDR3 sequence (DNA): TGCGCCAGCAGCACAGGTAATATGAACACTGAAGCTTTCTTT.

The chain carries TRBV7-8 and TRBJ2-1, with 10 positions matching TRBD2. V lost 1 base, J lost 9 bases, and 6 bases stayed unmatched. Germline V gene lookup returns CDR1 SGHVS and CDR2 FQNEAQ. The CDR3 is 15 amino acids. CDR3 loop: CASSLVLAGLSEQFF. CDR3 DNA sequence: TGTGCCAGCAGCTTAGTACTAGCGGGGCTCAGTGAGCAGTTCTTC.

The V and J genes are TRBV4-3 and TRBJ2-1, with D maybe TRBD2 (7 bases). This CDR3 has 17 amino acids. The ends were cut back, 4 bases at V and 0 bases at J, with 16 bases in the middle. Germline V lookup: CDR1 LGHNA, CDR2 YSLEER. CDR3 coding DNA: TGCGCCAGCAGCCTCCTGGGGGGCGGGAGCTCCTACAATGAGCAGTTCTTC. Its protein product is CASSLLGGGSSYNEQFF.

The CDR3 nucleotides read TGTGCCTGGTTGGGACTGGGAAGCTACGAGCAGTACTTC. This translates into CAWLGLGSYEQYF. The chain joins TRBV30 to TRBJ2-7, with D possibly being TRBD2 (6 bases). Per the germline V gene, CDR1 is GTSNPN and CDR2 is SVGIG (reference sequence). CDR3 length: 13 amino acids. The germline V and J ends were trimmed by 5 bases and 3 bases, with 14 bases remaining between them.

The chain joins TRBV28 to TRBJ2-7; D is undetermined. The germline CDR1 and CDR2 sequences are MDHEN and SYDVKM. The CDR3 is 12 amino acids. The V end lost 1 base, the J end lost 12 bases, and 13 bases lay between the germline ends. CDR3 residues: CASSLSKNIPYF. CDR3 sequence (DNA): TGTGCCAGCAGTTTATCGAAAAACATCCCGTACTTC. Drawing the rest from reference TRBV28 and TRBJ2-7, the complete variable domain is DVKVTQSSRYLVKRTGEKVFLECVQDMDHENMFWYRQDPGLGLRLIYFSYDVKMKEKGDIPEGYSVSREKKERFSLILESASTNQTSMYLCASSLSKNIPYFGPGTRLTVT.

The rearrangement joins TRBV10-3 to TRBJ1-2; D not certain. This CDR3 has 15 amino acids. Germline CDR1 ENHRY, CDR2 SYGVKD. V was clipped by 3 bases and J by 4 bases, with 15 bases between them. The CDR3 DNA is TGTGCCATCAGTGATCCTGAGGGCGGGATCTATGGCTACACCTTC. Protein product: CAISDPEGGIYGYTF.

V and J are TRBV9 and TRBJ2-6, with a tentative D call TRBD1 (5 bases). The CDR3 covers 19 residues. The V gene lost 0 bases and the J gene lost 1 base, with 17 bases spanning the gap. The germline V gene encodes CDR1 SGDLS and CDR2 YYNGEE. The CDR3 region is CASSVVSRGFGSGANVLTF. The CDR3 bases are TGTGCCAGCAGCGTAGTGTCAAGGGGCTTTGGGTCTGGGGCCAACGTCCTGACTTTC.

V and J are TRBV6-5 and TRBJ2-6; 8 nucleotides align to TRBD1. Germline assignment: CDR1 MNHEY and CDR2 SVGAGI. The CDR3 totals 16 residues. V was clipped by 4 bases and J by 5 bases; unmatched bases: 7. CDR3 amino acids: CASSSPGQARANVLTF. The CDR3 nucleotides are TGTGCCAGCAGTTCTCCGGGACAGGCCAGGGCCAACGTCCTGACTTTC.

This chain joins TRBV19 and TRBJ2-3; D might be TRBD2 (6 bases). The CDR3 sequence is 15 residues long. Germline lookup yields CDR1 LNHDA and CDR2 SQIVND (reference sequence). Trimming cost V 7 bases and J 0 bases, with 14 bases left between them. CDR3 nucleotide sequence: TGTGCCAGTACCGACCGGGGGACTAGCACAGATACGCAGTATTTT. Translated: CASTDRGTSTDTQYF.